The clone carrying this T cell receptor (beta chain) was observed a few times. The sample comes from a study of T-cell memory formation after mild COVID-19. V shed 2 bases and J shed 10 bases, with 6 bases lying between them. The CDR3 runs 11 residues. Germline CDR1 and CDR2: MNHEY and SVGAGI. The 5'RACE method, run with constant-segment primers, produced TCR alpha and TCR beta cDNA libraries (carrying sample barcodes and UMIs). Using its own MiXCR run on the 5' RACE reads, TCRdb lists one record per CDR3 protein. The table lists 200,000 to 300,000 distinct CDR3 sequences, over 15% of them singletons, with 20% to 25% in the top ten.

The TCR originated in a man in his late teens or twenties who had mild COVID-19 (a few samples of this study predate the infection). Cell type and time point are not known. Sequencing was carried out using PBMCs or a T cell subset sorted from them (not recorded which). This chain connects TRBV6-5 to TRBJ2-1, with D possibly being TRBD2 (5 bases). For the CDR3, the DNA is TGTGCCAGCAGTTACCCGGGGGAGCAGTTCTTC. It is translated as CASSYPGEQFF.